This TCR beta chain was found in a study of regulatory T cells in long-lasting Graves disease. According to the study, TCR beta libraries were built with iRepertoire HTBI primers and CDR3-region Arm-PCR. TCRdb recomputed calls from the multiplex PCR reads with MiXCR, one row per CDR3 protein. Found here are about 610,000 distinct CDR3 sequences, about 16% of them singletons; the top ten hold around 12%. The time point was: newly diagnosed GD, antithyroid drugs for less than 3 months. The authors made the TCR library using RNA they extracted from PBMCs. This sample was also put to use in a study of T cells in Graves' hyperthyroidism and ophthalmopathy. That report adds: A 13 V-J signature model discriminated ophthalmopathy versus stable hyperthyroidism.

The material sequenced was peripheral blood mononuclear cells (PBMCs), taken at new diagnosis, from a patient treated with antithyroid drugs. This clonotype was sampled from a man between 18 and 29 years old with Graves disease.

CDR3 sequence: CASSRNREQETQYF. The CDR3, as DNA: TGTGCCAGTAGCCGGAACAGGGAACAGGAGACCCAGTACTTC. This chain links TRBV19 with TRBJ2-5; the D gene is possibly TRBD1 (6 bases). The V gene's germline CDR1 is LNHDA and CDR2 SQIVND (reference sequence). The CDR3 totals 14 residues. The V end was cut by 6 bases, the J end by 5 bases, with 16 bases between.